This TCR beta chain was sequenced for a study of CD8+ T cells in alopecia areata. With V trimmed by 6 bases and J by 1 base, 0 bases remained unmatched. The CDR3 contains 13 residues. Germline assignment: CDR1 MNHEY and CDR2 SVGAGI. As for this clone: The antigen remains undetermined. This could be a read error, since a much larger clone is one nucleotide away.

Study outcomes and limitations: Sharing of TCRs across patients appeared less clear than in mice, possibly for HLA-related reasons. In scalp samples, resident alphabeta T cells of normal skin are also sequenced.

The sequencing template was cDNA reverse transcribed from extracted RNA. Generated by immunoSEQ multiplex PCR, the TCRdb table keeps only in-frame clones and is missing some. The data contain roughly 150,000 clones, roughly 64% of them singletons. The input for sequencing was CD4+ T cells sorted from blood, taken at week 0. This chain uses TRBV6-5 with TRBJ1-2, with TRBD1 identical over 9 bases. This sequence was found in a human donor with alopecia areata. The CDR3 sequence is CASRTGGNYGYTF. In DNA, the CDR3 is TGTGCCAGCAGGACAGGGGGTAACTATGGCTACACCTTC.